This entry lists 6 T cell receptor beta chains sequenced from one sample in a study of shared T cell receptors in the human thymus. Assay: immunoSEQ multiplex PCR; the TCRdb copy retains only in-frame clones and omits some. In the table there are under 850,000 clones, 88% of which are singletons. These records were also assigned to another study, of human thymus T cells.

The specimen was thymocytes. The receptors come from a boy in the first two years of life with a congenital heart defect.

This clone was counted a single time. This rearrangement joins TRBV6-5 to TRBJ2-1, with 7 nucleotides matching TRBD2. Germline trimming cut 5 bases from V and 7 bases from J; bases unmatched to any gene: 5. Germline V gene sequence: CDR1 MNHEY, CDR2 SVGAGI. CDR3 length: 13 residues. The DNA for the CDR3 is TGTGCCAGCAGTCCCGGGACTAAGAATGAGCAGTTCTTC. It yields the protein CASSPGTKNEQFF.

This clone has just a few counts. The chain is built from TRBV7-2 and TRBJ2-7; TRBD2 aligns across 13 bases. The CDR3 covers 16 residues. Germline V gene sequence: CDR1 SGHTA, CDR2 FQGNSA. The ends lost 2 bases at V and 3 bases at J; junction bases unmatched: 4. The CDR3 DNA reads TGTGCCAGCAGCTTACCGGGACTAGCGGGATACTACGAGCAGTACTTC. This gives the protein CASSLPGLAGYYEQYF.

The chain combines TRBV9 with TRBJ2-2, with TRBD1 identical over 11 bases. The V gene end was trimmed by 4 bases and the J gene end by 5 bases; junction bases not matched to a gene: 4. The germline V gene has CDR1 SGDLS and CDR2 YYNGEE. CDR3 length: 15 residues. The chain's CDR3 is CASSRDRGSTGELFF. DNA for the CDR3: TGTGCCAGCAGCAGGGACAGGGGGAGTACCGGGGAGCTGTTTTTT.

The chain is built from TRBV9 and TRBJ2-5, with D possibly TRBD2 on 6 matching bases. V lost 0 bases to trimming and J lost 1 base, with 10 bases between them. The CDR3 loop spans 15 amino acids. Germline CDR1 and CDR2: SGDLS and YYNGEE. Written as DNA, the CDR3 is TGTGCCAGCAGCGTAGCTTGGGGAGGCCAAGAGACCCAGTACTTC. This codes for CASSVAWGGQETQYF.

The rearrangement uses TRBV28 and TRBJ1-4, with D hard to call. The CDR3 sequence is 13 residues long. Germline V gives CDR1 MDHEN, CDR2 SYDVKM. V lost 8 bases to trimming and J lost 8 bases, with 15 bases between them. CDR3 sequence (DNA): TGTGCCAGCTCTCCAACTTTGGGCGAAAAACTGTTTTTT. Protein sequence: CASSPTLGEKLFF.

The gene calls are TRBV23-1 and TRBJ2-7, with D perhaps TRBD2 (7 bases). TRBV23-1 counts as an open reading frame of uncertain function. Trimming removed 4 bases from V and 1 base from J, with 14 bases in between. The CDR3 totals 15 residues. CDR3 protein: CASSPGGQRSYEQYF. In DNA, the CDR3 is TGCGCCAGCAGTCCCGGGGGGCAAAGATCCTACGAGCAGTACTTC.